These 23 T cell receptor beta chains share one sample of origin, sequenced in a study of cytomegalovirus exposure and HLA in healthy donors. TCRdb's table, derived via immunoSEQ multiplex PCR, lists solely in-frame clones and lacks some. The sample lists about 260,000 clones; about 90% were seen once. Specimen: PBMCs. The receptors originated from a woman aged 25 to 39 in good health and CMV-seronegative.

This chain joins TRBV4-3 and TRBJ2-7; perhaps TRBD1 as D (6 bases). Germline V CDR1 and CDR2: LGHNA, YSLEER. Deletions cut 4 bases from V and 7 bases from J, with 20 bases between. The CDR3 sequence is 15 residues long. CDR3 sequence (DNA): TGCGCCAGCAGCCCCACAGGGTATCCTCGGGGTGAGCAGTACTTC. Its translation: CASSPTGYPRGEQYF.

This clone appeared once. The CDR3 protein is CASSSGQVYSYEQYF. CDR3 sequence (DNA): TGCGCCAGCAGCTCCGGACAGGTTTACTCCTACGAGCAGTACTTC. The chain links TRBV5-1 to TRBJ2-7; 7 positions match TRBD1. Germline assignment: CDR1 SGHRS and CDR2 YFSETQ. V shed 3 bases, J shed 0 bases, and the junction held 6 bases outside the gene matches. This CDR3 contains 15 residues.

This rearrangement joins TRBV6-5 to TRBJ2-7; D is ambiguous. V was clipped by 0 bases and J by 4 bases, with 7 bases between them. The CDR3 totals 13 residues. Germline CDR1 reads MNHEY; CDR2 reads SVGAGI. CDR3 amino acids: CASSYSFGYEQYF. DNA for the CDR3: TGTGCCAGCAGTTACTCGTTCGGTTACGAGCAGTACTTC.

This clone was picked up a small number of times. The rearrangement joins TRBV4-1 to TRBJ2-7; D may be TRBD2 (6 bases). The CDR3 has 15 residues. V lost 2 bases, J lost 1 base, and 12 bases lay in between. CDR1 is MGHRA and CDR2 is YSYEKL in the germline V gene. CDR3 bases: TGCGCCAGCAGCCAAAGGGAGCGGGTATCCTACGAGCAGTACTTC. Its translation: CASSQRERVSYEQYF.

As DNA, the CDR3 is TGTGCCAGCAGCGGTCGGGGACAGGGTCCTCTCTACGAGCAGTACTTC. Protein sequence: CASSGRGQGPLYEQYF. J is TRBJ2-7 and V is TRBV27, with 9 nucleotides matching TRBD1. CDR3 length: 16 amino acids. Germline CDR1 MNHEY, CDR2 SMNVEV (reference sequence). With 6 bases clipped from V and 3 bases from J, the junction kept 12 bases outside the gene matches.

This clone was seen just once. The chain uses TRBV10-3 and TRBJ2-7, with 8 bases matching TRBD1. Germline values: CDR1 ENHRY, CDR2 SYGVKD. V trimming: 4 bases; J trimming: 2 bases; junction bases outside the gene matches: 7. This CDR3 region has 15 residues. The CDR3 is CAISGRQGSPYEQYF. In DNA, the CDR3 is TGTGCCATCAGTGGACGACAGGGGTCCCCCTACGAGCAGTACTTC.

The V call is TRBV7-9, the J call TRBJ2-3; 15 bases map to TRBD2. J was trimmed by 6 bases and V by 0 bases; bases with no gene match: 1. The CDR3 contains 16 residues. Germline V gene sequence: CDR1 SEHNR, CDR2 FQNEAQ (reference sequence). The CDR3 loop reads CASSLAGLAGGDTQYF. The CDR3 DNA follows: TGTGCCAGCAGCTTAGCCGGACTAGCGGGAGGGGATACGCAGTATTTT.

This chain connects TRBV28 to TRBJ2-2; either TRBD1 or TRBD2 may fit D (7 bases each). Germline CDR1 MDHEN, CDR2 SYDVKM. The CDR3 has 15 residues. V was shortened by 5 bases and J by 4 bases, with 14 bases between the two germline ends. Here the CDR3 reads CASSDGRGGTGELFF. In nucleotides, the CDR3 is TGTGCCAGCAGTGACGGCAGGGGGGGCACCGGGGAGCTGTTTTTT.

This chain uses TRBV27 with TRBJ2-1, with TRBD2 identical over 8 bases. The CDR3 has 15 amino acids. Germline-derived CDR1 and CDR2 are MNHEY and SMNVEV (reference sequence). Trimming took 5 bases from V and 0 from J; bases not matched to a gene: 3. Here the CDR3 DNA reads TGTGCCAGCAGTGATAGCGGGAACTCCTACAATGAGCAGTTCTTC. This sequence encodes CASSDSGNSYNEQFF.

This clone appeared once. This rearrangement joins TRBV11-2 to TRBJ2-7, with TRBD2 identical over 7 bases. With 5 bases clipped from V and 3 bases from J, the junction kept 10 bases outside the gene matches. CDR3 size: 15 residues. Per germline, CDR1 SGHAT and CDR2 FQNNGV. The CDR3 reads CASSRLAAGDYEQYF. CDR3 nucleotides: TGTGCCAGCAGCCGTCTTGCGGCGGGAGACTACGAGCAGTACTTC. The whole variable domain, remainder taken from reference TRBV11-2 and TRBJ2-7, is EAGVAQSPRYKIIEKRQSVAFWCNPISGHATLYWYQQILGQGPKLLIQFQNNGVVDDSQLPKDRFSAERLKGVDSTLKIQPAKLEDSAVYLCASSRLAAGDYEQYFGPGTRLTVT.

The chain couples TRBV11-2 to TRBJ1-1; D is ambiguous. Trimming removed 5 bases at V and 5 bases at J, with 15 bases between. CDR1 and CDR2 (germline): SGHAT, FQNNGV. The CDR3 runs to 14 residues. The CDR3 nucleotides read TGTGCCAGCAGCCTGGTGGGTACGGGGACTGAAGCTTTCTTT. Its protein is CASSLVGTGTEAFF.

This clone showed up many times. The rearrangement joins TRBV6-1 to TRBJ1-5; D ambiguous. V lost 1 base to trimming and J lost 5 bases, with 6 bases between them. CDR1 is MNHNS, CDR2 SASEGT, per germline. This CDR3 is built from 13 residues. CDR3 residues: CASSEVFDQPQHF. CDR3 nucleotides: TGTGCCAGCAGTGAAGTTTTCGATCAGCCCCAGCATTTT.

The chain has TRBV6-1 and TRBJ1-1; a weak D match, TRBD1 (6 bases). Germline values: CDR1 MNHNS, CDR2 SASEGT. The CDR3 extends over 14 amino acids. The germline V and J ends were trimmed by 4 bases and 6 bases, with 15 bases remaining between them. CDR3 coding DNA: TGTGCCAGCAGTGCTAGGCAGGGGATGGCTGAAGCTTTCTTT. This translates into CASSARQGMAEAFF.

As for this clone: In the same sample, other DNA sequences code for this CDR3. V usage is TRBV27 and J usage is TRBJ2-3; TRBD1 is a possible D gene (5 bases). Germline V gene data show CDR1 as MNHEY and CDR2 as SMNVEV (reference sequence). Trimming took 5 bases from V and 5 from J, leaving 5 bases between them. This CDR3 has 11 residues. CDR3 loop: CASSQGDTQYF. The CDR3 DNA follows: TGTGCCAGCAGTCAGGGAGATACGCAGTATTTT.

The V gene is TRBV4-3, the J gene TRBJ2-5, with D possibly TRBD2 on 5 matching bases. V gave up 4 bases and J gave up 4 bases, with 13 bases separating them. The CDR3 is 14 amino acids. Germline values: CDR1 LGHNA, CDR2 YSLEER. CDR3 amino acids: CASSPSMGRETQYF. The CDR3 nucleotides are TGCGCCAGCAGCCCCTCAATGGGGAGAGAGACCCAGTACTTC.

The V and J genes are TRBV14 and TRBJ2-7; no reliable D call. Trimming pared 0 bases from V and 0 bases from J, leaving 6 bases between. CDR1 SGHDN and CDR2 FVKESK come from the germline V gene. The CDR3 has 14 amino acids. CDR3 amino acids: CASSQDPHSYEQYF. In nucleotides, the CDR3 is TGTGCCAGCAGCCAAGATCCCCACTCCTACGAGCAGTACTTC.

J is TRBJ2-2 and V is TRBV15, with 8 bases lining up with TRBD2. CDR3 length equals 15 residues. CDR1 and CDR2 from the germline V gene are LNHNV and YYDKDF (reference sequence). J lost 1 base, V lost 2 bases, and 0 bases had no gene match. The CDR3 sequence: CATSRTSGNTGELFF. CDR3 DNA sequence: TGTGCCACCAGCAGAACTAGCGGGAACACCGGGGAGCTGTTTTTT. The full variable domain, with the rest looked up from reference TRBV15 and TRBJ2-2, is DAMVIQNPRYQVTQFGKPVTLSCSQTLNHNVMYWYQQKSSQAPKLLFHYYDKDFNNEADTPDNFQSRRPNTSFCFLDIRSPGLGDTAMYLCATSRTSGNTGELFFGEGSRLTVL.

The chain couples TRBV27 to TRBJ2-7; 7 nucleotides align to TRBD1. CDR1 MNHEY and CDR2 SMNVEV come from the germline V gene (reference sequence). J gave up 0 bases and V 10 bases, and 9 bases lay outside the gene matches. The CDR3 runs 14 residues. The CDR3 sequence: CAIDPRQGSYEQYF. CDR3 nucleotides: TGTGCCATCGACCCCAGACAGGGCTCCTACGAGCAGTACTTC.

The chain employs TRBV5-1 and TRBJ1-2; 7 bases match TRBD1. V lost 5 bases to trimming and J lost 3 bases; unmatched junction nucleotides: 1. The germline CDR1 and CDR2 sequences are SGHRS and YFSETQ. CDR3 length: 12 residues. The DNA of the CDR3 is TGCGCCAGCAGAGGACAGGACTATGGCTACACCTTC. Translation gives CASRGQDYGYTF. The full variable domain, with the rest looked up from reference TRBV5-1 and TRBJ1-2, is KAGVTQTPRYLIKTRGQQVTLSCSPISGHRSVSWYQQTPGQGLQFLFEYFSETQRNKGNFPGRFSGRQFSNSRSEMNVSTLELGDSALYLCASRGQDYGYTFGSGTRLTVV.

The chain combines TRBV2 with TRBJ2-1; the D gene could be TRBD1 or TRBD2 (5 bases each). This CDR3 has 16 residues. Germline V gene sequence: CDR1 SNHLY, CDR2 FYNNEI. V shed 3 bases and J shed 6 bases, with 18 bases lying between them. CDR3 residues: CASSDFGTKGANEQFF. CDR3 DNA sequence: TGTGCCAGCAGTGATTTCGGGACCAAGGGCGCCAATGAGCAGTTCTTC.

This chain uses TRBV29-1 with TRBJ2-2; a weak D match, TRBD1 (6 bases). Trimming shortened V by 7 bases and J by 2 bases, and 11 bases separated the two germline ends. Per the germline V gene, CDR1 is SQVTM and CDR2 is ANQGSEA. CDR3 size: 13 residues. The CDR3 bases are TGCAGCGGGTACAGGGTTAACACCGGGGAGCTGTTTTTT. It translates to CSGYRVNTGELFF.

V usage is TRBV7-9 and J usage is TRBJ2-7, with 8 bases fitting TRBD2. Looked up from germline, CDR1 is SEHNR and CDR2 is FQNEAQ (reference sequence). This CDR3 has 13 amino acids. J was trimmed by 4 bases and V by 5 bases; bases with no gene match: 4. In DNA, the CDR3 is TGTGCCAGCAGCCTTAGCGGGGAATACGAGCAGTACTTC. It is translated as CASSLSGEYEQYF.

The rearrangement joins TRBV11-2 to TRBJ2-7; D tentatively reads TRBD1 or TRBD2 (6 bases each). V lost 11 bases, J lost 0 bases, and 11 bases lay in between. Germline V CDR1 and CDR2: SGHAT, FQNNGV. The CDR3 spans 12 residues. The CDR3 DNA is TGTGCCGGGGGGCCGAGCTCCTACGAGCAGTACTTC. Its translation: CAGGPSSYEQYF.